This record covers a single T cell receptor (beta chain). This sample is drawn from a study of blood T cell repertoires in COVID-19. Whole-study context: The analysed material was cDNA or gDNA that came from T cells, B-cell-depleted T cells, or PBMCs.

In the original processing: By means of reference gene primer amplification, nucleated cell counts were estimated. Here immunoSEQ multiplex PCR was the method, and the copy in TCRdb shows in-frame clones only, minus some. The V and J calls and the clone size are those of that table, but D and trimming were determined from the DNA. In the table there are approximately 300,000 clones, more than 75% of which are singletons. V trimming: 1 base; J trimming: 6 bases; junction bases outside the gene matches: 10. Germline-derived CDR1 and CDR2 are ENHRY and SYGVKD. This CDR3 has 16 amino acids. This chain joins TRBV10-3 and TRBJ2-7; 9 nucleotides match TRBD2. This sequence originates from a woman in her 50s with active or convalescent COVID-19. Input material: peripheral blood. The DNA of the CDR3 is TGTGCCATCAGTGAGTTTACTAGCGGGCGTCAGGGCGAGCAGTACTTC. It translates to CAISEFTSGRQGEQYF.